This T cell receptor beta chain is from a study of blood T cell repertoires in COVID-19. CDR3 length: 17 amino acids. Germline CDR1 reads SGHTA; CDR2 reads FQGNSA. V lost 7 bases, J lost 0 bases, and 12 bases stayed unmatched. Generated by immunoSEQ multiplex PCR, the TCRdb table keeps only in-frame clones and is missing some. The sample has approximately 470,000 clones, 75% to 90% seen once. The chain employs TRBV7-2 and TRBJ1-1; 9 bases match TRBD1. The sequenced sample consisted of PBMCs or T cells enriched from blood (not recorded which). The sequence derives from a woman under 30 who had recovered from COVID-19. CDR3 coding DNA: TGTGCCAGCACCCGGACAGGGGACGGCGGAATGAACACTGAAGCTTTCTTT. Translating it yields CASTRTGDGGMNTEAFF.